These 27 T cell receptor beta chains came from one sample sequenced in a study of cytomegalovirus exposure and HLA in healthy donors. The study ran its PCR with 60 Vbeta and 13 Jbeta primers. Clones were read by immunoSEQ multiplex PCR, and TCRdb kept only the in-frame ones, dropping some. The sample holds some 150,000 clones, roughly 70% seen once. The sequenced material came from PBMCs. The receptors shown here come from a man aged 25-40 years in good health and CMV-seronegative.

This clone has only a few counts. The chain combines TRBV7-8 with TRBJ1-5; 8 positions agree with TRBD1. CDR3 length equals 17 residues. V lost 5 bases, J lost 1 base, and 10 bases stayed unmatched. Germline CDR1 reads SGHVS; CDR2 reads FQNEAQ. For the CDR3, the DNA is TGTGCCAGCAGCCCCGGACAGGGATGGGTAAGCAATCAGCCCCAGCATTTT. This codes for CASSPGQGWVSNQPQHF.

The J gene is TRBJ1-2, the V gene TRBV4-1, with D hard to call. The V gene's germline CDR1 is MGHRA and CDR2 YSYEKL. V lost 4 bases and J lost 7, with 19 bases in between. This CDR3 comprises 15 residues. The chain's CDR3 is CASSLLPTRVGGYTF. The CDR3 bases are TGCGCCAGCAGCCTCCTCCCGACGAGGGTGGGTGGCTACACCTTC.

The chain combines TRBV28 with TRBJ2-5, with 7 nucleotides matching TRBD2. V lost 7 bases, J lost 1 base, and 3 bases stayed unmatched. In germline, CDR1 is MDHEN, CDR2 SYDVKM. The CDR3 is 13 residues long. This CDR3 is CASKWGGQETQYF. For the CDR3, the DNA is TGTGCCAGCAAGTGGGGGGGCCAAGAGACCCAGTACTTC. Variable domain in full (rest from reference TRBV28 and TRBJ2-5): DVKVTQSSRYLVKRTGEKVFLECVQDMDHENMFWYRQDPGLGLRLIYFSYDVKMKEKGDIPEGYSVSREKKERFSLILESASTNQTSMYLCASKWGGQETQYFGPGTRLLVL.

This clone was counted a single time. The chain employs TRBV4-3 and TRBJ2-7, with D perhaps matching TRBD2 (6 bases). Germline V lookup: CDR1 LGHNA, CDR2 YSLEER. The CDR3 sequence is 15 residues long. V dropped 0 bases and J dropped 3 bases, with 12 bases sitting between them. The CDR3 nucleotides read TGCGCCAGCAGCCAAGATCGGGACTGGGTCTACGAGCAGTACTTC. This encodes CASSQDRDWVYEQYF.

The V call is TRBV11-2, the J call TRBJ1-1; D may be TRBD1 (5 bases). V was cut by 1 base and J by 1 base, with 7 bases left in between. The CDR3 contains 14 residues. Germline CDR1 and CDR2: SGHAT and FQNNGV. CDR3 coding DNA: TGTGCCAGCAGCTTAGGGACAACGAACACTGAAGCTTTCTTT. Its protein product is CASSLGTTNTEAFF. The entire variable domain, with the rest obtained from reference TRBV11-2 and TRBJ1-1, is as follows: EAGVAQSPRYKIIEKRQSVAFWCNPISGHATLYWYQQILGQGPKLLIQFQNNGVVDDSQLPKDRFSAERLKGVDSTLKIQPAKLEDSAVYLCASSLGTTNTEAFFGQGTRLTVV.

The CDR3 region is CASSENTAGGSYNSPLHF. The CDR3 nucleotides read TGTGCCAGCAGTGAGAACACAGCAGGGGGCTCCTATAATTCACCCCTCCACTTT. The rearrangement links TRBV2 to TRBJ1-6, with 7 positions matching TRBD1. Germline-derived CDR1 and CDR2 are SNHLY and FYNNEI. The CDR3 consists of 18 residues. J lost 0 bases, V lost 3 bases, and 8 bases had no gene match. The variable domain in full, with the rest retrieved from reference TRBV2 and TRBJ1-6, is EPEVTQTPSHQVTQMGQEVILRCVPISNHLYFYWYRQILGQKVEFLVSFYNNEISEKSEIFDDQFSVERPDGSNFTLKIRSTKLEDSAMYFCASSENTAGGSYNSPLHFGNGTRLTVT.

In this sample, this clone turned up a few times. This chain joins TRBV7-2 and TRBJ2-1, with 7 bases fitting TRBD1. Unmatched junction bases numbered 7, after V lost 3 bases and J lost 8 bases. Germline V CDR1 and CDR2: SGHTA, FQGNSA. This CDR3 comprises 14 residues. In DNA form, the CDR3 reads TGTGCCAGCAGCTTGTCAGGGGGTTTAGATGAGCAGTTCTTC. Amino acid sequence: CASSLSGGLDEQFF. The whole variable domain, filled in from reference TRBV7-2 and TRBJ2-1, reads GAGVSQSPSNKVTEKGKDVELRCDPISGHTALYWYRQSLGQGLEFLIYFQGNSAPDKSGLPSDRFSAERTGGSVSTLTIQRTQQEDSAVYLCASSLSGGLDEQFFGPGTRLTVL.

This clone came up a few times. The chain has TRBV5-4 and TRBJ1-1, with 7 nucleotides matching TRBD1. The CDR3 runs 14 residues. V gave up 6 bases and J gave up 2 bases; unmatched junction bases: 7. Germline-derived CDR1 and CDR2 are SGHNT and YYREEE (reference sequence). Here the CDR3 DNA reads TGTGCCAGCACGTCCGGGACAGACAACACTGAAGCTTTCTTT. Translation: CASTSGTDNTEAFF. Combining the CDR3 with reference TRBV5-4 and TRBJ1-1 gives the whole variable domain ETGVTQSPTHLIKTRGQQVTLRCSSQSGHNTVSWYQQALGQGPQFIFQYYREEENGRGNFPPRFSGLQFPNYSSELNVNALELDDSALYLCASTSGTDNTEAFFGQGTRLTVV.

With respect to this clone: A read error may produce the germline difference seen at one junction end. V and J are TRBV6-5 and TRBJ1-6; D perhaps matches TRBD1 (6 bases). CDR3 length: 15 residues. Germline assignment: CDR1 MNHEY and CDR2 SVGAGI. The CDR3 nucleotides read TGTGCCAGCAGTTACCAGGGGCCCAATAATTCACCCCTCAACTTT. Residues: CASSYQGPNNSPLNF.

The rearrangement uses TRBV19 and TRBJ2-7; 15 bases line up with TRBD2. CDR3 length equals 15 residues. From germline, CDR1 is LNHDA and CDR2 SQIVND (reference sequence). After removal of 5 bases from V and 6 bases from J, the junction contained 5 bases not matched to a gene. CDR3 nucleotide sequence: TGTGCCAGTAGTCCCGGGACTAGCGGGGGGCGCGAGCAGTACTTC. Encoded protein: CASSPGTSGGREQYF.

The J gene is TRBJ1-2, the V gene TRBV7-9, with D possibly being TRBD1 (6 bases). Trimming stripped 2 bases from V and 4 bases from J, with 11 bases between. CDR1 and CDR2 from the germline V gene are SEHNR and FQNEAQ (reference sequence). This CDR3 spans 14 amino acids. In DNA form, the CDR3 reads TGTGCCAGCAGCTTAAATCCGACAGGCTATGGCTACACCTTC. This gives the protein CASSLNPTGYGYTF.

This clone was recorded once. The rearrangement uses TRBV19 and TRBJ2-7; no clear D gene. Germline lookup yields CDR1 LNHDA and CDR2 SQIVND (reference sequence). This CDR3 spans 13 amino acids. V dropped 7 bases and J dropped 0 bases, with 10 bases sitting between them. In DNA, the CDR3 is TGTGCCAGTAACCCAGACAACTCCTACGAGCAGTACTTC. Protein: CASNPDNSYEQYF.

The chain uses TRBV28 and TRBJ1-4; TRBD1 aligns across 8 bases. This CDR3 is built from 16 residues. The germline V gene has CDR1 MDHEN and CDR2 SYDVKM. The junction had 6 bases not matched to a gene; V was cut back by 2 bases and J by 4 bases. The DNA for the CDR3 is TGTGCCAGCAGTTTACTACAGGGGGGGCATAATGAAAAACTGTTTTTT. It yields the protein CASSLLQGGHNEKLFF.

The chain uses TRBV28 and TRBJ2-2, with a tentative D call TRBD2 (6 bases). The CDR3 consists of 16 residues. Trimming stripped 5 bases from V and 7 bases from J, with 20 bases between. Germline assignment: CDR1 MDHEN and CDR2 SYDVKM. The CDR3 DNA reads as TGTGCCAGCAGTCCCGGTGATGGGGAGGTTGGCGGGGAGCTGTTTTTT. Its protein is CASSPGDGEVGGELFF.

This clone has just a few counts. The V gene is TRBV5-6, the J gene TRBJ2-7; TRBD1 agrees at 8 bases. The CDR3 has 14 residues. V shed 0 bases and J 5 bases; nucleotides not matched to a gene: 4. The germline V gene has CDR1 SGHDT and CDR2 YYEEEE. This CDR3 is CASSLGTGFNEQYF. The CDR3 nucleotides are TGTGCCAGCAGCTTGGGGACAGGGTTTAACGAGCAGTACTTC.

About this clone: The same CDR3 arises from other DNA sequences in this sample as well. This chain connects TRBV7-9 to TRBJ2-7, with D maybe TRBD1 (6 bases). The CDR3 runs to 14 residues. The V gene lost 0 bases and the J gene lost 4 bases, with 10 bases spanning the gap. The germline gives CDR1 SEHNR, CDR2 FQNEAQ (reference sequence). CDR3: CASSLAGQTYEQYF. CDR3 DNA: TGTGCCAGCAGCTTAGCCGGACAGACATACGAGCAGTACTTC.

This clone was counted between two and nine times. This rearrangement joins TRBV9 to TRBJ2-6; D is ambiguous. Germline V gene lookup returns CDR1 SGDLS and CDR2 YYNGEE. V shed 3 bases and J shed 2 bases, with 6 bases lying between them. The CDR3 is made up of 14 amino acids. CDR3 nucleotide sequence: TGTGCCAGCAGCGAATCGGCTGGGGCCAACGTCCTGACTTTC. This translates into CASSESAGANVLTF.

The chain joins TRBV30 to TRBJ2-3; 7 nucleotides align to TRBD2. V was pared by 0 bases and J by 3 bases, with 6 bases of the junction left unmatched. Germline V lookup: CDR1 GTSNPN, CDR2 SVGIG (reference sequence). The CDR3 loop spans 15 amino acids. The CDR3 region has the DNA TGTGCCTGGAGTGTCCTAGCGGTCCGGACAGATACGCAGTATTTT. Residues: CAWSVLAVRTDTQYF.

This chain connects TRBV27 to TRBJ1-5, with 9 bases fitting TRBD1. The CDR3 totals 16 residues. CDR1 and CDR2 from the germline V gene are MNHEY and SMNVEV (reference sequence). The trim removed 5 bases at V and 2 bases at J, leaving 7 bases unmatched. CDR3 coding DNA: TGTGCCAGCAGTGCAACAGGGGGCAGGGGCAATCAGCCCCAGCATTTT. This gives the protein CASSATGGRGNQPQHF.

The V and J genes are TRBV4-2 and TRBJ2-5, with D maybe TRBD2 (7 bases). CDR1 is LGHNA, CDR2 YNFKEQ, per germline. Trimming cost V 1 base and J 2 bases, with 14 bases left between them. The CDR3 consists of 16 residues. In DNA form, the CDR3 reads TGTGCCAGCAGCCAAGTACCCGGGGGGCGGCAAGAGACCCAGTACTTC. Its translation is CASSQVPGGRQETQYF.

The chain couples TRBV6-1 to TRBJ2-3; D uncertain. CDR3 length: 12 residues. Germline CDR1 and CDR2: MNHNS and SASEGT. The V end was cut by 5 bases, the J end by 6 bases, with 9 bases between. The CDR3 sequence is CASSLGSDTQYF. The CDR3 region has the DNA TGTGCCAGCAGTCTCGGTTCGGATACGCAGTATTTT.

The chain recombines TRBV5-1 with TRBJ2-1, with D hard to call. In germline, CDR1 is SGHRS, CDR2 YFSETQ. The length of the CDR3 is 13 residues. V was pared by 2 bases and J by 9 bases, with 12 bases between. The DNA for the CDR3 is TGCGCCAGCAGCTTAGAGATGACGGGTGAGCAGTTCTTC. Amino acids: CASSLEMTGEQFF.

This clone has more than one count but fewer than ten. The chain is built from TRBV7-9 and TRBJ2-3, with unresolved D. The V and J ends lost 5 bases and 3 bases respectively, with 9 bases between them. The germline gives CDR1 SEHNR, CDR2 FQNEAQ (reference sequence). The CDR3 loop spans 13 amino acids. In DNA, the CDR3 is TGTGCCAGCAGCGGCCCCGGGACAGATACGCAGTATTTT. Its translation is CASSGPGTDTQYF.

CDR3 loop: CASSADSPNSPLHF. In nucleotides, the CDR3 is TGTGCCAGCAGCGCGGACAGCCCTAATTCACCCCTCCACTTT. The chain uses TRBV9 and TRBJ1-6; tentatively, D is TRBD1 (6 bases). Germline CDR1 is SGDLS and CDR2 is YYNGEE. The V and J ends lost 3 bases and 6 bases respectively, with 10 bases between them. The CDR3 contains 14 residues.

This chain uses TRBV7-8 with TRBJ2-7, with 7 bases lining up with TRBD1. This CDR3 comprises 14 residues. Losses at the gene ends were 3 bases for V and 3 bases for J; bases not matched to a gene: 5. The germline gives CDR1 SGHVS, CDR2 FQNEAQ. The CDR3, as DNA: TGTGCCAGCAGCTTCCGAGACAGGGACTACGAGCAGTACTTC. Protein product: CASSFRDRDYEQYF.

This clone occurred once. V is TRBV2 and J is TRBJ2-1, with 8 nucleotides matching TRBD1. Germline lookup yields CDR1 SNHLY and CDR2 FYNNEI. Unmatched junction bases numbered 10, after V lost 10 bases and J lost 2 bases. The CDR3 has 15 residues. The chain's CDR3 is CAIGVGQETYNEQFF. CDR3 sequence (DNA): TGTGCCATTGGAGTGGGACAGGAGACCTACAATGAGCAGTTCTTC.

This clone has just a few counts. The gene calls are TRBV5-4 and TRBJ1-1; TRBD1 is a possible D gene (6 bases). Trimming took 4 bases from V and 1 from J, leaving 8 bases between them. The CDR3 runs to 13 residues. Germline loops: CDR1 SGHNT, CDR2 YYREEE (reference sequence). The CDR3 loop is CASSVQGNTEAFF. The CDR3 DNA follows: TGTGCCAGCAGCGTACAGGGGAACACTGAAGCTTTCTTT.